The 26 T cell receptor beta chains given below trace back to one sample, sequenced in a study of cytomegalovirus exposure and HLA in healthy donors. Both 60 Vbeta primers and 13 Jbeta primers went into the PCR. Here immunoSEQ multiplex PCR was the method, and the copy in TCRdb shows in-frame clones only, minus some. Here the sample table reports 110,000 to 150,000 clones. The sequenced sample was PBMCs. The receptors stem from a middle-aged man in good health and CMV-seronegative.

This chain uses TRBV19 with TRBJ2-6; TRBD1 might be the D (5 bases). Germline V lookup: CDR1 LNHDA, CDR2 SQIVND (reference sequence). Trimming cost V 7 bases and J 0 bases, with 13 bases left between them. The CDR3 has 16 amino acids. DNA of the CDR3: TGTGCCAGTACCGTGACAGCTAGCTCTGGGGCCAACGTCCTGACTTTC. It yields the protein CASTVTASSGANVLTF.

The chain combines TRBV15 with TRBJ1-4; the D is unclear. CDR1 LNHNV and CDR2 YYDKDF come from the germline V gene (reference sequence). Trimming pared 7 bases from V and 10 bases from J, leaving 16 bases between. This CDR3 is built from 13 residues. CDR3 sequence reads: CATTAADSGKLFF. In nucleotides, the CDR3 is TGTGCCACCACGGCGGCGGATTCCGGAAAACTGTTTTTT.

The chain employs TRBV9 and TRBJ2-3, with D hard to call. V shed 0 bases and J shed 3 bases, with 11 bases lying between them. The germline gives CDR1 SGDLS, CDR2 YYNGEE. This CDR3 has 15 residues. The CDR3 nucleotides are TGTGCCAGCAGCGTAGGAAATAGCAATACAGATACGCAGTATTTT. Amino acids: CASSVGNSNTDTQYF.

V and J are TRBV7-9 and TRBJ2-2; tentative D call: TRBD1 (5 bases). Germline assignment: CDR1 SEHNR and CDR2 FQNEAQ (reference sequence). V shed 5 bases and J shed 0 bases, with 13 bases lying between them. This CDR3 is built from 16 residues. The CDR3 nucleotides read TGTGCCAGCAGCCCCCAGGGCCTTACGAACACCGGGGAGCTGTTTTTT. As protein: CASSPQGLTNTGELFF.

This rearrangement joins TRBV25-1 to TRBJ1-3, with D possibly TRBD1 on 5 matching bases. From germline, CDR1 is MGHDK and CDR2 SYGVNS. This CDR3 region has 17 residues. V was shortened by 6 bases and J by 2 bases, with 20 bases between the two germline ends. CDR3 bases: TGTGCCAGCAGCCCATCGAGAGGGGAGGTGGCTGGAAACACCATATATTTT. It codes for CASSPSRGEVAGNTIYF.

The chain is built from TRBV19 and TRBJ1-5, with TRBD1 matching over 10 bases. This CDR3 has 18 amino acids. The trim removed 8 bases at V and 7 bases at J, leaving 20 bases unmatched. CDR1 is LNHDA and CDR2 is SQIVND in the germline V gene (reference sequence). This chain's CDR3 is CASREDRGFFQGYQPQHF. CDR3 coding DNA: TGTGCCAGTCGTGAGGACAGGGGGTTCTTTCAGGGCTACCAGCCCCAGCATTTT.

The chain combines TRBV4-2 with TRBJ2-2; 9 bases line up with TRBD2. CDR1 and CDR2 from the germline V gene are LGHNA and YNFKEQ. The V and J ends lost 1 base and 1 base, in that order; junction bases with no gene match: 1. CDR3 length equals 16 residues. The CDR3 DNA reads TGTGCCAGCAGCCAAGGAGCGGGGGGGAACACCGGGGAGCTGTTTTTT. Residues: CASSQGAGGNTGELFF.

The chain employs TRBV4-2 and TRBJ2-3; D is perhaps TRBD1 (5 bases). The CDR3 is made up of 16 amino acids. Trimming took 3 bases from V and 1 from J, leaving 14 bases between them. From germline, CDR1 is LGHNA and CDR2 YNFKEQ. CDR3 nucleotide sequence: TGTGCCAGCAGCCAGGAAAGGGGTACTGGCACAGATACGCAGTATTTT. Its protein is CASSQERGTGTDTQYF.

The CDR3 DNA reads as TGCGCCAGAACGGTGATCAACGTGCAGCCCCAGCATTTT. This gives the protein CARTVINVQPQHF. The rearrangement links TRBV5-1 to TRBJ1-5; D gene uncertain. This CDR3 has 13 residues. Trimming took 8 bases from V and 7 from J, leaving 16 bases between them. Germline values: CDR1 SGHRS, CDR2 YFSETQ.

V is TRBV27 and J is TRBJ2-1; D might be TRBD2 (6 bases). The CDR3 totals 17 residues. Germline V gene data show CDR1 as MNHEY and CDR2 as SMNVEV (reference sequence). Trimming removed 3 bases at V and 1 base at J, with 16 bases between. The CDR3 DNA reads as TGTGCCAGCAGTTTTCCTTCAACGGAGGGGTCCTACAATGAGCAGTTCTTC. Translating gives CASSFPSTEGSYNEQFF.

This chain joins TRBV28 and TRBJ2-7, with D possibly TRBD2 on 5 matching bases. The germline CDR1 and CDR2 sequences are MDHEN and SYDVKM. V dropped 5 bases and J dropped 0 bases, with 17 bases sitting between them. The CDR3 extends over 16 amino acids. CDR3 coding DNA: TGTGCCAGCAGTCCGGCGTGGGAGCTAACCTCCTACGAGCAGTACTTC. As protein: CASSPAWELTSYEQYF.

The V gene is TRBV5-1, the J gene TRBJ2-7; the match to TRBD1 covers 11 bases. The CDR3 covers 15 residues. The V segment lost 0 bases and the J segment 3 bases; nucleotides outside the gene matches: 2. The germline gives CDR1 SGHRS, CDR2 YFSETQ. The CDR3 coding sequence is TGCGCCAGCAGCTTGGTCGGGACAGGGGGCTACGAGCAGTACTTC. Its protein product is CASSLVGTGGYEQYF.

This sequence joins TRBV7-9 and TRBJ2-5; no reliable D call. Deletions cut 1 base from V and 0 bases from J, with 12 bases between. Per the germline V gene, CDR1 is SEHNR and CDR2 is FQNEAQ (reference sequence). The CDR3 length is 16 residues. The CDR3 sequence: CASSLDHSTDQETQYF. The CDR3 DNA sequence: TGTGCCAGCAGCTTAGATCATTCAACAGACCAAGAGACCCAGTACTTC.

V usage is TRBV27 and J usage is TRBJ1-6; maybe TRBD1 (6 bases). Trimming removed 5 bases at V and 0 bases at J, with 17 bases between. This CDR3 has 18 amino acids. Looked up from germline, CDR1 is MNHEY and CDR2 is SMNVEV (reference sequence). The CDR3 region is CASSVDLPRGSYNSPLHF. Here the CDR3 DNA reads TGTGCCAGCAGTGTAGACCTCCCCAGGGGCTCCTATAATTCACCCCTCCACTTT.

J is TRBJ2-7 and V is TRBV7-9, with 7 bases identical to TRBD1. CDR3 length: 12 amino acids. In germline, CDR1 is SEHNR, CDR2 FQNEAQ (reference sequence). Losses at the gene ends were 7 bases for V and 7 bases for J; bases not matched to a gene: 7. The CDR3 coding sequence is TGTGCCAGCAACACAGGGGTCGTGGAGCAGTACTTC. It encodes CASNTGVVEQYF. The full variable domain, with the rest looked up from reference TRBV7-9 and TRBJ2-7, is DTGVSQNPRHKITKRGQNVTFRCDPISEHNRLYWYRQTLGQGPEFLTYFQNEAQLEKSRLLSDRFSAERPKGSFSTLEIQRTEQGDSAMYLCASNTGVVEQYFGPGTRLTVT.

Written as DNA, the CDR3 is TGTGCCAGCCAGAACGGGGGGGCGAACACTGAAGCTTTCTTT. Translation: CASQNGGANTEAFF. The V call is TRBV13, the J call TRBJ1-1; the D gene is possibly TRBD1 (6 bases). Trimming left V 8 bases short and J 1 base short, with 14 bases between. The CDR3 loop spans 14 amino acids. CDR1 is PRHDT, CDR2 FYEKMQ, per germline (reference sequence).

V is TRBV6-5 and J is TRBJ2-7; 7 bases are a match to TRBD1. CDR3 size: 14 residues. Germline trimming cut 5 bases from V and 4 bases from J; bases unmatched to any gene: 8. Germline CDR1 reads MNHEY; CDR2 reads SVGAGI. The CDR3 DNA reads as TGTGCCAGCAGTATACAGGGGTTCGATTACGAGCAGTACTTC. Translating gives CASSIQGFDYEQYF.

The gene calls are TRBV5-4 and TRBJ1-6, with TRBD1 matching over 10 bases. This CDR3 is built from 15 residues. Trimming at V came to 4 bases and at J to 9 bases, leaving 7 bases not matched to a gene. Germline V gene data show CDR1 as SGHNT and CDR2 as YYREEE (reference sequence). CDR3 amino acids: CASSPWTGGTSPLHF. CDR3 bases: TGTGCCAGCAGCCCATGGACAGGGGGGACTTCACCCCTCCACTTT.

The chain is built from TRBV6-5 and TRBJ1-5, with 7 bases fitting TRBD1. Germline CDR1 reads MNHEY; CDR2 reads SVGAGI. The CDR3 consists of 13 residues. The V gene end was trimmed by 4 bases and the J gene end by 7 bases; junction bases not matched to a gene: 4. CDR3: CASSFDREQPQHF. The CDR3 DNA reads as TGTGCCAGCAGTTTCGACAGGGAACAGCCCCAGCATTTT.

This rearrangement joins TRBV5-4 to TRBJ1-4; possible D gene TRBD1, 6 bases. The germline V gene has CDR1 SGHNT and CDR2 YYREEE (reference sequence). The length of the CDR3 is 14 residues. Trimming took 0 bases from V and 8 from J, leaving 11 bases between them. The CDR3 sequence is CASSLAGVEEKLFF. In nucleotides, the CDR3 is TGTGCCAGCAGCTTGGCAGGGGTAGAGGAAAAACTGTTTTTT.

The J gene is TRBJ2-1, the V gene TRBV19; TRBD1 matches at 10 bases. CDR1 and CDR2 (germline): LNHDA, SQIVND (reference sequence). V lost 6 bases to trimming and J lost 7 bases; unmatched junction nucleotides: 12. This CDR3 contains 16 residues. CDR3 in DNA: TGTGCCAGTAGACGTACCGGGACAGGGGTGACGAATGAGCAGTTCTTC. Its translation is CASRRTGTGVTNEQFF.

The V and J genes are TRBV6-1 and TRBJ1-5; weak D call: TRBD1 (5 bases). CDR1 is MNHNS and CDR2 is SASEGT in the germline V gene. The CDR3 extends over 14 amino acids. Trimming took 5 bases from V and 3 from J, leaving 11 bases between them. The CDR3 DNA sequence: TGTGCCAGCAGTATCAGACAGTACAATCAGCCCCAGCATTTT. It codes for CASSIRQYNQPQHF.

The V gene is TRBV5-4, the J gene TRBJ2-7, with 13 bases matching TRBD2. V trimming: 0 bases; J trimming: 7 bases; junction bases outside the gene matches: 4. The germline CDR1 and CDR2 sequences are SGHNT and YYREEE (reference sequence). CDR3 size: 15 residues. Here the CDR3 reads CASSLARLAGGEQYF. The CDR3 bases are TGTGCCAGCAGCTTGGCCCGACTAGCGGGGGGAGAGCAGTACTTC.

The chain employs TRBV5-1 and TRBJ2-7; 8 bases map to TRBD1. The germline V gene encodes CDR1 SGHRS and CDR2 YFSETQ. The CDR3 is made up of 15 amino acids. V lost 0 bases to trimming and J lost 5 bases; unmatched junction nucleotides: 7. CDR3 nucleotide sequence: TGCGCCAGCAGCTTGGAAGGACAGGGTCAGCACGAGCAGTACTTC. The encoded protein is CASSLEGQGQHEQYF.

The V gene is TRBV5-1, the J gene TRBJ2-3, with a weak D call TRBD1 (6 bases). Between the trimmed V and J ends, which lost 4 bases and 2 bases, there was a span of 17 bases. CDR3 length equals 16 residues. Per germline, CDR1 SGHRS and CDR2 YFSETQ. The CDR3 loop is CASSARTVGVTDTQYF. In nucleotides, the CDR3 is TGCGCCAGCAGCGCGAGGACAGTGGGGGTCACAGATACGCAGTATTTT.

V and J are TRBV25-1 and TRBJ2-2; D possibly corresponds to TRBD1 (5 bases). V shed 0 bases and J shed 3 bases, with 5 bases lying between them. CDR3 length: 14 amino acids. In germline, CDR1 is MGHDK, CDR2 SYGVNS. The CDR3 DNA reads TGTGCCAGCAGTGAATACAGGGACACCGGGGAGCTGTTTTTT. The encoded protein is CASSEYRDTGELFF.